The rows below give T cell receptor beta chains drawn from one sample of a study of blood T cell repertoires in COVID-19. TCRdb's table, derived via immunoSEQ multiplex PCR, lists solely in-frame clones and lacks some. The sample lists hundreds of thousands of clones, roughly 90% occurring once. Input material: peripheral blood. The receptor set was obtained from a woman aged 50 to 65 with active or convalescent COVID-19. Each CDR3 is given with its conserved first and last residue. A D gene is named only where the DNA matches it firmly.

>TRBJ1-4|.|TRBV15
CATSRDGRDNEKLFF
TGTGCCACCAGCAGAGATGGGAGGGATAATGAAAAACTGTTTTTT
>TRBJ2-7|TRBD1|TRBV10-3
CAISGQGKGEQYF
TGTGCCATCAGTGGACAGGGAAAGGGCGAGCAGTACTTC
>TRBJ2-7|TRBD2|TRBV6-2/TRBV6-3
CASSPPLAGLAYEQYF
TGTGCCAGCAGTCCCCCACTAGCGGGCCTGGCCTACGAGCAGTACTTC
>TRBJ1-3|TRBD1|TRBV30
CAWWTGTGNTIYF
TGTGCCTGGTGGACAGGAACTGGAAACACCATATATTTT
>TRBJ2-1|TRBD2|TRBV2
CASRVLAGGRNEQFF
TGTGCCAGCAGGGTCCTAGCGGGAGGTCGGAATGAGCAGTTCTTC
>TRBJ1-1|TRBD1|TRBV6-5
CASSRDRPTEAFF
TGTGCCAGCAGCCGGGACAGGCCCACTGAAGCTTTCTTT
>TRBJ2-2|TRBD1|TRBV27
CASSLGTGGNTGELFF
TGTGCCAGCAGTTTAGGGACAGGGGGCAACACCGGGGAGCTGTTTTTT
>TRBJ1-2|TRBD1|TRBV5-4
CASSAGRDRGAGYGYTF
TGTGCCAGCAGCGCGGGAAGGGACAGGGGAGCGGGCTATGGCTACACCTTC
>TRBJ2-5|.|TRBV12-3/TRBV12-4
CASSLYREETQYF
TGTGCCAGCAGTTTATACAGGGAAGAGACCCAGTACTTC
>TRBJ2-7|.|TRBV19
CASNRGGDSPEQYF
TGTGCCAGTAATAGAGGCGGGGATAGCCCCGAGCAGTACTTC
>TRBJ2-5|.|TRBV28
CASRTAGTQYF
TGTGCCAGCAGAACAGCCGGCACCCAGTACTTC
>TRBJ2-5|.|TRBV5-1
CASLGDGETQYF
TGCGCCAGCCTAGGGGATGGGGAGACCCAGTACTTC
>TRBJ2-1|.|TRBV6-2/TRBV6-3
CASSSSWANNEQFF
TGTGCCAGCAGTTCCTCGTGGGCTAACAATGAGCAGTTCTTC
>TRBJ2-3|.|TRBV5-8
CASSLYGTSSTDTQYF
TGTGCCAGCAGCTTGTATGGGACTTCTAGCACAGATACGCAGTATTTT
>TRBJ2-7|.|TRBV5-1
CASSLGGYEQYF
TGCGCCAGCAGCTTGGGAGGTTACGAGCAGTACTTC
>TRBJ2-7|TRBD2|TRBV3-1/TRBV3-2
CASSQGSGTSGREQYF
TGTGCCAGCAGCCAAGGATCCGGGACTAGCGGGAGGGAGCAGTACTTC
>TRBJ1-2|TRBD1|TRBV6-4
CASSDSERGRLSGYTF
TGTGCCAGCAGTGACTCGGAGAGGGGGCGCTTATCTGGCTACACCTTC
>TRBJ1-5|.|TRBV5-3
CARSLGQNNQPQHF
TGTGCCAGAAGCTTGGGACAGAATAATCAGCCCCAGCATTTT
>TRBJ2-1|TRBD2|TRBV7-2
CASSLSGSSYNEQFF
TGTGCCAGCAGCCTTAGCGGGAGCTCCTACAATGAGCAGTTCTTC
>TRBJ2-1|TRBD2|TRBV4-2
CASSQETSGWQFF
TGTGCCAGCAGCCAAGAGACTAGCGGATGGCAGTTCTTC
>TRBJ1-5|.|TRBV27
CASIKSEPYSNQPQHF
TGTGCCAGCATTAAGTCAGAACCTTATAGCAATCAGCCCCAGCATTTT
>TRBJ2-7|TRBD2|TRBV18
CASSPPTSSYEQYF
TGTGCCAGCTCACCACCGACTAGCAGCTACGAGCAGTACTTC
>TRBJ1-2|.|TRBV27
CASRSAGNYGYTF
TGTGCCAGCAGGTCGGCAGGCAACTATGGCTACACCTTC